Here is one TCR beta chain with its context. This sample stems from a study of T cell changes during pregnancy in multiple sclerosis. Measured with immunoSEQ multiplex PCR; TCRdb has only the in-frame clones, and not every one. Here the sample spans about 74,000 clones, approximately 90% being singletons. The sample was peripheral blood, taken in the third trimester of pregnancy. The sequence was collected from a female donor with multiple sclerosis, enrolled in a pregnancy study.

The CDR3 loop is CASSFTGESPLHF. The DNA of the CDR3 is TGTGCCAGCAGCTTCACAGGGGAATCACCCCTCCACTTT. This chain links TRBV7-9 with TRBJ1-6; TRBD1 matches at 7 bases. The germline gives CDR1 SEHNR, CDR2 FQNEAQ (reference sequence). With 3 bases clipped from V and 10 bases from J, the junction kept 3 bases outside the gene matches. CDR3 length equals 13 residues.